Following are 17 T cell receptor beta chains from one sample sequenced in a study of blood T cell repertoires in COVID-19. The data were produced by immunoSEQ multiplex PCR, yet TCRdb's version contains in-frame clones alone and is incomplete. This table has around 180,000 clones, about 80% appearing once. The sequenced sample consisted of peripheral blood. These receptors were collected from a man between 65 and 85 years old with active or convalescent COVID-19.

The rearrangement uses TRBV27 and TRBJ2-7; TRBD1 might be the D (5 bases). V was clipped by 2 bases and J by 3 bases, with 20 bases between them. CDR1 and CDR2 from the germline V gene are MNHEY and SMNVEV (reference sequence). The CDR3 runs 17 residues. The CDR3 DNA follows: TGTGCCAGCAGTTTACCACATGGGGCTCCGCCTATCTACGAGCAGTACTTC. This translates into CASSLPHGAPPIYEQYF.

The chain combines TRBV18 with TRBJ1-5; D is perhaps TRBD1 (5 bases). Germline V CDR1 and CDR2: KGHSH, LQKENI. The CDR3 spans 15 residues. The V and J ends lost 6 bases and 4 bases respectively, with 16 bases between them. As DNA, the CDR3 is TGTGCCAGCTCCGAGGACACCACTATAAATCAGCCCCAGCATTTT. This codes for CASSEDTTINQPQHF.

A single count supports this clone. The V call is TRBV6-5, the J call TRBJ1-2; D is unclear. Trimming shortened V by 2 bases and J by 4 bases, and 8 bases separated the two germline ends. Germline-derived CDR1 and CDR2 are MNHEY and SVGAGI. The CDR3 length is 13 residues. CDR3 DNA sequence: TGTGCCAGCAGTTACGGATCTAGCTATGGCTACACCTTC. It specifies CASSYGSSYGYTF.

The V gene is TRBV3-1 (or the pseudogene TRBV3-2), the J gene TRBJ2-7, with D tentatively TRBD1 (5 bases). CDR1 and CDR2 (germline): LGHDT, YNNKEL (reference sequence). V gave up 0 bases and J gave up 2 bases, with 8 bases separating them. This CDR3 has 14 residues. The chain's CDR3 is CASSQEGRAYEQYF. The CDR3 DNA reads TGTGCCAGCAGCCAAGAGGGCAGGGCCTACGAGCAGTACTTC.

This clone appeared once. The gene calls are TRBV6-6 and TRBJ1-1; TRBD1 matches 10 bases. This CDR3 spans 15 amino acids. Germline V lookup: CDR1 MNHNY, CDR2 SVGAGI (reference sequence). V was pared by 7 bases and J by 2 bases, with 7 bases of the junction left unmatched. Here the CDR3 DNA reads TGTGCCAGCATATCGACAGGGGGCTTAAACACTGAAGCTTTCTTT. Amino acids: CASISTGGLNTEAFF.

The rearrangement joins TRBV7-9 to TRBJ1-6; 7 nucleotides line up with TRBD1. The CDR3 has 14 amino acids. Germline V gives CDR1 SEHNR, CDR2 FQNEAQ (reference sequence). The J segment lost 10 bases and the V segment lost 5 bases, leaving 8 bases of the junction unmatched. CDR3 residues: CASSPDRAYSPLHF. CDR3 nucleotides: TGTGCCAGCAGCCCCGACAGGGCGTACTCACCCCTCCACTTT. The full variable domain, in which reference TRBV7-9 and TRBJ1-6 provide the parts outside the CDR3, is DTGVSQNPRHKITKRGQNVTFRCDPISEHNRLYWYRQTLGQGPEFLTYFQNEAQLEKSRLLSDRFSAERPKGSFSTLEIQRTEQGDSAMYLCASSPDRAYSPLHFGNGTRLTVT.

This clone was seen repeatedly, ten times or more. The chain employs TRBV4-3 and TRBJ2-7; D ambiguous. The germline V gene has CDR1 LGHNA and CDR2 YSLEER. There are 14 residues in the CDR3. Trimming shortened V by 10 bases and J by 2 bases, and 18 bases separated the two germline ends. CDR3 bases: TGCGCCACCTTAGAGCCGGAGCATCCCTACGAGCAGTACTTC. Encoded protein: CATLEPEHPYEQYF.

The genes are TRBV5-5 and TRBJ2-3; D is unclear. Trimming shortened V by 2 bases and J by 2 bases, and 21 bases separated the two germline ends. CDR1 and CDR2 (germline): SGHKS, YYEKEE (reference sequence). There are 18 residues in the CDR3. In nucleotides, the CDR3 is TGTGCCAGCAGCTTCGTTTGGGCCCAAAATAAACTCACAGATACGCAGTATTTT. This codes for CASSFVWAQNKLTDTQYF.

In DNA form, the CDR3 reads TGTGCCACCAGCAGAGACAGGGGCATGGGCAAAAACATTCAGTACTTC. Its translation: CATSRDRGMGKNIQYF. The chain is built from TRBV15 and TRBJ2-4; D possibly corresponds to TRBD1 (6 bases). The V and J ends lost 0 bases and 3 bases respectively, with 12 bases between them. The CDR3 totals 16 residues. Germline lookup yields CDR1 LNHNV and CDR2 YYDKDF (reference sequence).

This chain connects TRBV7-2 to TRBJ2-2; TRBD1 is a possible D gene (6 bases). Germline V gene sequence: CDR1 SGHTA, CDR2 FQGNSA. The CDR3 has 15 residues. Between the trimmed V and J ends, which lost 5 bases and 2 bases, there was a span of 12 bases. The CDR3 region is CASSPRDTNTGELFF. The CDR3 DNA is TGTGCCAGCAGCCCCCGGGACACTAACACCGGGGAGCTGTTTTTT.

The CDR3 reads CASSFQRSSTDTQYF. CDR3 DNA: TGTGCCAGCAGCTTCCAGCGATCTAGCACAGATACGCAGTATTTT. V and J are TRBV11-2 and TRBJ2-3, with D uncertain. CDR1 and CDR2 (germline): SGHAT, FQNNGV. V gave up 3 bases and J gave up 0 bases, with 10 bases separating them. The CDR3 runs 15 residues.

This clone was found a few times. The gene calls are TRBV6-6 and TRBJ2-7, with D perhaps matching TRBD2 (5 bases). The V gene's germline CDR1 is MNHNY and CDR2 SVGAGI (reference sequence). V was trimmed by 5 bases and J by 4 bases, leaving 15 bases between them. The CDR3 consists of 14 residues. The CDR3 nucleotides read TGTGCCAGCAGTCTAGCACCTGACTATTACGAGCAGTACTTC. It translates to CASSLAPDYYEQYF.

This chain links TRBV3-1 (or the pseudogene TRBV3-2) with TRBJ1-1, with unresolved D. Between the trimmed V and J ends, which lost 1 base and 1 base, there was a span of 7 bases. Germline V lookup: CDR1 LGHDT, CDR2 YNNKEL (reference sequence). CDR3 size: 14 residues. The CDR3 spells CASSQGDKNTEAFF. CDR3 bases: TGTGCCAGCAGCCAAGGCGACAAGAACACTGAAGCTTTCTTT.

This sequence joins TRBV2 and TRBJ1-2; D is unresolved. V lost 4 bases and J 6 bases, leaving 21 bases between the germline ends. Per the germline V gene, CDR1 is SNHLY and CDR2 is FYNNEI. The length of the CDR3 is 16 residues. CDR3 nucleotides: TGTGCCAGCAGTGCCTTTAGCGGGTCTTCGGGAGATGGCTACACCTTC. This sequence encodes CASSAFSGSSGDGYTF.

This chain joins TRBV3-1 (or the pseudogene TRBV3-2) and TRBJ2-7; the D gene is possibly TRBD2 (6 bases). Germline V lookup: CDR1 LGHDT, CDR2 YNNKEL (reference sequence). This CDR3 is 16 amino acids long. The ends were cut back, 0 bases at V and 0 bases at J, with 12 bases in the middle. CDR3 residues: CASSQDRETLSYEQYF. The CDR3, as DNA: TGTGCCAGCAGCCAAGATCGGGAGACACTCTCCTACGAGCAGTACTTC.

This clone has just a few counts. The chain is built from TRBV10-3 and TRBJ1-2; D gene unclear. This CDR3 has 13 amino acids. V lost 2 bases to trimming and J lost 3 bases, with 7 bases between them. The V gene's germline CDR1 is ENHRY and CDR2 SYGVKD. CDR3 sequence (DNA): TGTGCCATCAGTGAGGCACGGGACTATGGCTACACCTTC. The encoded protein is CAISEARDYGYTF.

V gene TRBV18 combines with J gene TRBJ1-1; TRBD1 might be the D (6 bases). Trimming removed 2 bases at V and 1 base at J, with 8 bases between. CDR3 length: 14 residues. Per the germline V gene, CDR1 is KGHSH and CDR2 is LQKENI. CDR3 nucleotide sequence: TGTGCCAGCTCACCAGGGGGCGCGAACACTGAAGCTTTCTTT. Its protein is CASSPGGANTEAFF.